This T cell receptor (beta chain) is drawn from a study of T cell changes during pregnancy in multiple sclerosis. Some clones are missing from TCRdb's copy, which holds only in-frame ones; the method was immunoSEQ multiplex PCR. Of about 36,000 clones detected, 93% appear once; the ten largest clones hold over 0.4%. V was trimmed by 2 bases and J by 1 base, leaving 12 bases between them. The CDR3 has 15 amino acids. Germline-derived CDR1 and CDR2 are SGHNT and YYREEE (reference sequence). This chain uses TRBV5-4 with TRBJ1-1; tentative D call: TRBD1 (5 bases). The source is a female donor with multiple sclerosis, enrolled in a pregnancy study. Material: CD4+ T cells from peripheral blood mononuclear cells, obtained in the first trimester of pregnancy. CDR3 sequence: CASSLGGVRNTEAFF. CDR3 coding DNA: TGTGCCAGCAGCTTAGGAGGGGTAAGGAACACTGAAGCTTTCTTT.